This T cell receptor (beta chain) was profiled in a study of T cells after posttransplantation cyclophosphamide. This clone was counted once. The V and J ends lost 7 bases and 11 bases, in that order; junction bases with no gene match: 16. Germline V lookup: CDR1 MDHEN, CDR2 SYDVKM. This CDR3 is built from 15 residues. Some clones are missing from TCRdb's copy, which holds only in-frame ones; the method was immunoSEQ multiplex PCR. The sample includes 15,000 to 20,000 clones, 80% to 90% of them seen just once. Control samples came 1 year after myeloablative marrow transplants with methotrexate plus calcineurin inhibitor.

The sequencing used PBMCs, collected 410 to 450 days after allogeneic stem cell transplant with calcineurin inhibitor and methotrexate. The chain couples TRBV28 to TRBJ1-1; 10 positions agree with TRBD1. This TCR was sampled from a male patient in his thirties who received an allogeneic stem cell transplant from an unrelated donor, was CMV-positive, and had acute and chronic GVHD. Some T cells may be provided by the graft donor. CDR3 bases: TGTGCCAGCAACACGGGGACAGGGGCACCTCTTTGGGCTTTCTTT. Residues: CASNTGTGAPLWAFF.